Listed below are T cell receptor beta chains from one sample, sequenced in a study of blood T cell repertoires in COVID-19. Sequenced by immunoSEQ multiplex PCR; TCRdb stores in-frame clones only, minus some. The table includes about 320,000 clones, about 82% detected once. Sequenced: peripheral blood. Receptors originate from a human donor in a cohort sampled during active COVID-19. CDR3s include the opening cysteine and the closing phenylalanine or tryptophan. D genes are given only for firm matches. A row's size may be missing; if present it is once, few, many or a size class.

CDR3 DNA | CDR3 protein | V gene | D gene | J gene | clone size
TGTGCCAGCAGCTTGACAGGCTCTGTCGGCTACACCTTC | CASSLTGSVGYTF | TRBV7-8 | . | TRBJ1-2 | .
TGTGCCTGGAGTGTTTTTTCCTACGAGGGCTACACCTTC | CAWSVFSYEGYTF | TRBV30 | . | TRBJ1-2 | .
TGTGCCACCAGCAGGCCCAAGGGGAGGGCTAACACTGAAGCTTTCTTT | CATSRPKGRANTEAFF | TRBV15 | . | TRBJ1-1 | .
TGTGCCAGTAAAAGACCGGGGTTGCCTGAGAAACTGTTTTTT | CASKRPGLPEKLFF | TRBV19 | . | TRBJ1-4 | .
TGTGCCAGCAGCTCCTCGAGGGACAGGGGTACCTATGGCTACACCTTC | CASSSSRDRGTYGYTF | TRBV5-8 | TRBD1 | TRBJ1-2 | .
TGCGCCAGCAGTGAGTTTGAGGGGGAGGGCGAGCAGTACTTC | CASSEFEGEGEQYF | TRBV10-1 | . | TRBJ2-7 | .
TGTGCCAGTATGACTAGCGGGGGGCCGGATACGCAGTATTTT | CASMTSGGPDTQYF | TRBV19 | TRBD2 | TRBJ2-3 | .
TGTGCCATCAGTGAGTCGACAAGGGCTAGGACTACATACAATGAGCAGTTCTTC | CAISESTRARTTYNEQFF | TRBV10-3 | . | TRBJ2-1 | .
TGTGCCAGTAGCCTTTCTAGCGGGGGGGCCTTGGTGTTCTTC | CASSLSSGGALVFF | TRBV19 | TRBD2 | TRBJ2-1 | .
TGTGCCAGCAGTTACGGGGGGGACACGAACACTGAAGCTTTCTTT | CASSYGGDTNTEAFF | TRBV6-6 | . | TRBJ1-1 | .
TGTGCCACCAGTGATCCATACAGGGGAGACTCCTACAATGAGCAGTTCTTC | CATSDPYRGDSYNEQFF | TRBV24-1 | TRBD1 | TRBJ2-1 | .
TGTGCCAGCAGTTTTCACGGGGGCACCGGGGAGCTGTTTTTT | CASSFHGGTGELFF | TRBV27 | . | TRBJ2-2 | few
TGCACCAGCAGCCAAGAGGGGCGGGGAAAAGCTTTCTTT | CTSSQEGRGKAFF | TRBV1 | . | TRBJ1-1 | .
TGTGCTAGTTGCCTCCGACCCGGACAGGAGGCAAATAATTCACCCCTCCACTTT | CASCLRPGQEANNSPLHF | TRBV12-5 | TRBD1 | TRBJ1-6 | few
TGTGCCAGCAGTGACGGGCCCGGTTTCAATGAGCAGTTCTTC | CASSDGPGFNEQFF | TRBV6-4 | . | TRBJ2-1 | few
TGTGCCAGCAGTGCCGCTACAGGTTACTCACCCCTCCACTTT | CASSAATGYSPLHF | TRBV28 | . | TRBJ1-6 | .
TGTGCCAGCAGCCAAGACCGACAGTATGGCTACACCTTC | CASSQDRQYGYTF | TRBV3-1/TRBV3-2 | . | TRBJ1-2 | .
TGTGCCATCAGAGAAAATAGGGACAGGGGGAGAGGGGCCAACGTCCTGACTTTC | CAIRENRDRGRGANVLTF | TRBV10-3 | TRBD1 | TRBJ2-6 | .
TGTGCCAGCAGCCAATTAAAGCGACTAGCGGCCACAGATACGCAGTATTTT | CASSQLKRLAATDTQYF | TRBV3-1/TRBV3-2 | TRBD2 | TRBJ2-3 | .
TGTGCATACAGGTGGGCCTATGGCTACACCTTC | CAYRWAYGYTF | TRBV30 | . | TRBJ1-2 | .
TGTGCCAGCAGCGTAGGCCCGGTCTACGAGCAGTACTTC | CASSVGPVYEQYF | TRBV9 | . | TRBJ2-7 | .
TGTGCCAGCAGAGCGGAGGGTGGCTACACCTTC | CASRAEGGYTF | TRBV6-5 | . | TRBJ1-2 | .
TGTGCCACCAGTGATTCTTGGGGAGGGAACACCGGGGAGCTGTTTTTT | CATSDSWGGNTGELFF | TRBV24-1 | . | TRBJ2-2 | .
TGTGCCATCAGCCAGACAGGGGCGCGGGACACCGGGGAGCTGTTTTTT | CAISQTGARDTGELFF | TRBV10-3 | TRBD1 | TRBJ2-2 | .
TGTGCCAGCAGTGTATCCTACGAGCAGTACTTC | CASSVSYEQYF | TRBV2 | . | TRBJ2-7 | .
TGTGCCAGCAGTGACGGGACACTTAGCAATCAGCCCCAGCATTTT | CASSDGTLSNQPQHF | TRBV2 | . | TRBJ1-5 | .
TGTGCCAGCAGCTTGGCGTCACAGGGTTCCTACGAGCAGTACTTC | CASSLASQGSYEQYF | TRBV5-6 | . | TRBJ2-7 | .
TGTGCCAGCAGTGAAATAGCGACAGGGAACTACGAGCAGTACTTC | CASSEIATGNYEQYF | TRBV2 | TRBD1 | TRBJ2-7 | .
TGTGCCACCAGTGATCCGGGACTAGCGGGGGGTCGGGAGCAGTACTTC | CATSDPGLAGGREQYF | TRBV24-1 | TRBD2 | TRBJ2-7 | .
TGTGCCAGCAGCTTAAATAGCGGGGGATACAATGAGCAGTTCTTC | CASSLNSGGYNEQFF | TRBV7-3 | TRBD2 | TRBJ2-1 | .
TGTGCCAGTAGTGAGCCGGGAGGGGCCTACGAGCAGTACTTC | CASSEPGGAYEQYF | TRBV19 | TRBD2 | TRBJ2-7 | .
TGTGCCAGCAGCCGATGGGGGCAGAGCACAGATACGCAGTATTTT | CASSRWGQSTDTQYF | TRBV7-3 | . | TRBJ2-3 | .
TGTGCCAGTAACGACGGGACAGACTATGGCTACACCTTC | CASNDGTDYGYTF | TRBV19 | TRBD1 | TRBJ1-2 | few
TGTGCCAGCAGCACAGAGGGACAGGGGGATTGGGGCTACACCTTC | CASSTEGQGDWGYTF | TRBV9 | TRBD1 | TRBJ1-2 | .
TGTGCCAGCAGCCAAACTAGAAGGGAGCAGTTCTTC | CASSQTRREQFF | TRBV7-8 | . | TRBJ2-1 | .
TGTGCCAGTAACAACAGGGGAGAAGCTTTCTTT | CASNNRGEAFF | TRBV19 | TRBD1 | TRBJ1-1 | .
TGTGCCAGCACTATGCCGGGACAGGGCTACTATGGCTACACCTTC | CASTMPGQGYYGYTF | TRBV28 | TRBD1 | TRBJ1-2 | .
TGTGCCAGCAGTTTTCGGACTGGAAGCACAGATACGCAGTATTTT | CASSFRTGSTDTQYF | TRBV6-8 | . | TRBJ2-3 | .
TGTGCCAGCGCCGAAGCCCCCTCCTACGAGCAGTACTTC | CASAEAPSYEQYF | TRBV12-3/TRBV12-4 | . | TRBJ2-7 | few
TGTGCCACCAGTGATTTGGGGGGGGGCGATAGCACAGATACGCAGTATTTT | CATSDLGGGDSTDTQYF | TRBV24-1 | . | TRBJ2-3 | .
TGCGCCAGCAGCCAAGGGACAGGGTGGAAGACTGAAGCTTTCTTT | CASSQGTGWKTEAFF | TRBV4-1 | TRBD1 | TRBJ1-1 | .
TGTGCCAGCAGCTTAGTTGGAGGGATGGATGGCTACACCTTC | CASSLVGGMDGYTF | TRBV7-8 | . | TRBJ1-2 | few
TGTGCCAGCAGCGTAGGATTCCCGACAGGGACTGGAAACACCATATATTTT | CASSVGFPTGTGNTIYF | TRBV9 | TRBD1 | TRBJ1-3 | .
TGTGCCAGCAGCCATACAGGAGCAGCCTACGAGCAGTACTTC | CASSHTGAAYEQYF | TRBV3-1/TRBV3-2 | . | TRBJ2-7 | many
TGTGCCAGCAGCTTAAGTGGCGGAACCTACAATGAGCAGTTCTTC | CASSLSGGTYNEQFF | TRBV7-3 | . | TRBJ2-1 | once
TGCGCCAGCAGTTACGACACGACAGCCCTAAGGGCGTACTTC | CASSYDTTALRAYF | TRBV5-1 | . | TRBJ2-5 | .
TGTGCCAGCGGAACCCCCGAGGGAAAGGCTGGAAACACCATATATTTT | CASGTPEGKAGNTIYF | TRBV28 | . | TRBJ1-3 | few
TGTGCCAGCAGCCCGCCGGACATGGCCGGGGAGCTGTTTTTT | CASSPPDMAGELFF | TRBV7-8 | . | TRBJ2-2 | .
TGCGCCAGCAGCTTGCGCGGACTAGCGGCGGATACGCAGTATTTT | CASSLRGLAADTQYF | TRBV5-1 | TRBD2 | TRBJ2-3 | .
TGTGCCAGCAGCCAACCGGGACAGGGGAATCAGCCCCAGCATTTT | CASSQPGQGNQPQHF | TRBV28 | TRBD1 | TRBJ1-5 | .
TGTGCCAGCAGCCCAGGGGGTAGCGGGGGGAACAATGAGCAGTTCTTC | CASSPGGSGGNNEQFF | TRBV5-4 | TRBD2 | TRBJ2-1 | .
TGTGCCAGCAGCTTAGTTGAGGGAGGACCCCAGCATTTT | CASSLVEGGPQHF | TRBV5-6 | . | TRBJ1-5 | once
TGTGCCAGCAGCTTTGGGCAAACCTACGAGCAGTACTTC | CASSFGQTYEQYF | TRBV7-3 | . | TRBJ2-7 | .
TGTGCCAGCAGTTGGACAGGGGGCCTCTACAATGAGCAGTTCTTC | CASSWTGGLYNEQFF | TRBV7-3 | TRBD1 | TRBJ2-1 | once
TGTGCCAGTAGTGCCCGACAGGGGGCGATCGGCGCTGAAGCTTTCTTT | CASSARQGAIGAEAFF | TRBV19 | TRBD1 | TRBJ1-1 | .
TGTGCCACCAGTGATTTTAGTGGCTACACCTTC | CATSDFSGYTF | TRBV24-1 | . | TRBJ1-2 | few
TGTGCCAGCAGCGTAAGACAGGGGATTAATGAAAAACTGTTTTTT | CASSVRQGINEKLFF | TRBV11-2 | TRBD1 | TRBJ1-4 | .